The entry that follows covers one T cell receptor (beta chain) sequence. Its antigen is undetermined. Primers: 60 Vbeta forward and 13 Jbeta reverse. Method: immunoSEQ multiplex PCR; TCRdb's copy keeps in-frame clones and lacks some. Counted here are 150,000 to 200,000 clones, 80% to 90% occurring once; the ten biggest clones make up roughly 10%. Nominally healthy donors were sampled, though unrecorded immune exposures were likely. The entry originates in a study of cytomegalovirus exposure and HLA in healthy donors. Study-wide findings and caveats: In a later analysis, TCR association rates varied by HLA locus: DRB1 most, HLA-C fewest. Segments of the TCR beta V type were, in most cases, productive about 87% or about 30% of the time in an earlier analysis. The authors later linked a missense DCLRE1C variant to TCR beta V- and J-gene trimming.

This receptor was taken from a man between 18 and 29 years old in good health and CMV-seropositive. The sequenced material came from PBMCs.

CDR3 nucleotide sequence: TGTGCCAGCAGTTACTCGGGACAGTTAGCCAAAAACATTCAGTACTTC. This encodes CASSYSGQLAKNIQYF. The V gene is TRBV6-5, the J gene TRBJ2-4; 7 nucleotides line up with TRBD1. Trimming at V came to 0 bases and at J to 0 bases, leaving 2 bases not matched to a gene. Germline loops: CDR1 MNHEY, CDR2 SVGAGI. The CDR3 totals 16 residues.